These 28 T cell receptor beta chains were sequenced from one sample in a study of CD4 T cells in relation to SARS-CoV-2 and coronaviruses. Method: immunoSEQ multiplex PCR; TCRdb's copy keeps in-frame clones and lacks some. The data show some 26,000 clones, about 79% seen once. Unexposed donor CD4+ T cells date from about 2011-2018, before the COVID-19 pandemic. Isolation of CD4+ T cells took place after approximately 10 days in culture. These receptors' targets are unknown. Material: CD4+ T cells from PBMCs, cultured in vitro. These receptors came from a human donor in good health.

The rearrangement joins TRBV11-3 to TRBJ2-3, with 7 bases aligning to TRBD2. Germline V gene lookup returns CDR1 SGHNT and CDR2 YENEEA. This CDR3 is 16 amino acids long. V lost 5 bases and J lost 0; bases outside the gene matches: 8. CDR3 DNA sequence: TGTGCCAGCAGCGGGGGAGGGACTACAAGCACAGATACGCAGTATTTT. Protein product: CASSGGGTTSTDTQYF.

The chain uses TRBV5-8 and TRBJ1-6, with D possibly being TRBD1 (5 bases). Germline V gene sequence: CDR1 SGHTS, CDR2 YDEGEE. The CDR3 consists of 14 residues. Trimming took 0 bases from V and 7 from J, leaving 8 bases between them. The CDR3 DNA sequence: TGTGCCAGCAGCTTGGGACAGCCAAATTCACCCCTCCACTTT. Protein sequence: CASSLGQPNSPLHF. Full variable domain (rest looked up from reference TRBV5-8 and TRBJ1-6): EAGVTQSPTHLIKTRGQQATLRCSPISGHTSVYWYQQALGLGLQFLLWYDEGEERNRGNFPPRFSGRQFPNYSSELNVNALELEDSALYLCASSLGQPNSPLHFGNGTRLTVT.

This clone was detected only a few times. The chain combines TRBV3-1 (or the pseudogene TRBV3-2) with TRBJ1-2, with no clear D. Trimming stripped 6 bases from V and 8 bases from J, with 16 bases between. In germline, CDR1 is LGHDT, CDR2 YNNKEL (reference sequence). The CDR3 consists of 13 residues. The DNA for the CDR3 is TGTGCCAGCAGGGTAGGGCCCAAGGAAGGCTACACCTTC. Its protein is CASRVGPKEGYTF.

The chain combines TRBV5-1 with TRBJ1-2, with 7 nucleotides matching TRBD1. V shed 4 bases, J shed 2 bases, and the junction held 11 bases outside the gene matches. CDR1 is SGHRS and CDR2 is YFSETQ in the germline V gene. This CDR3 contains 16 residues. This CDR3 reads CASSPRQGTRNYGYTF. For the CDR3, the DNA is TGCGCCAGCAGCCCTAGACAGGGAACCAGAAACTATGGCTACACCTTC.

This clone was seen a few times. V and J are TRBV11-2 and TRBJ2-5; 9 positions agree with TRBD1. There are 14 residues in the CDR3. The germline V gene encodes CDR1 SGHAT and CDR2 FQNNGV. After removal of 5 bases from V and 1 base from J, the junction contained 2 bases not matched to a gene. CDR3 protein: CASSRQGGQETQYF. CDR3 DNA: TGTGCCAGCAGCCGACAGGGGGGCCAAGAGACCCAGTACTTC.

The rearrangement joins TRBV7-8 to TRBJ2-7; D is tentatively TRBD1 or TRBD2 (5 bases each). Trimming stripped 5 bases from V and 2 bases from J, with 22 bases between. Per the germline V gene, CDR1 is SGHVS and CDR2 is FQNEAQ. The CDR3 spans 17 residues. In DNA, the CDR3 is TGTGCCAGCAGCCCTGGGGGTCGTAACAGGAATCCCTACGAGCAGTACTTC. It is translated as CASSPGGRNRNPYEQYF.

The genes are TRBV6-4 and TRBJ1-6; tentative D call: TRBD1 (6 bases). With 10 bases removed from V and 7 bases from J, the gap between germline ends came to 17 bases. CDR1 is MRHNA and CDR2 is SNTAGT in the germline V gene. This CDR3 has 14 amino acids. CDR3 region: CATPRGGANSPLHF. The DNA of the CDR3 is TGTGCCACCCCGAGGGGGGGGGCCAATTCACCCCTCCACTTT.

The V gene is TRBV10-2, the J gene TRBJ2-3; 13 nucleotides agree with TRBD2. This CDR3 is built from 21 residues. The V segment lost 6 bases and the J segment 2 bases; nucleotides outside the gene matches: 20. In germline, CDR1 is WSHSY, CDR2 SAAADI. CDR3 coding DNA: TGCGCCAGCAGGGGGGGGTTTCGACTAGCGGGGGGCCTCGCTGACACAGATACGCAGTATTTT. Its protein product is CASRGGFRLAGGLADTDTQYF.

A remark on this clone: One end of the junction is discordant with germline, which a read error may explain. Other DNA sequences within the sample encode an identical CDR3. The genes are TRBV11-3 and TRBJ2-2, with TRBD1 matching 7 bases. The CDR3 is 16 residues long. CDR1 is SGHNT and CDR2 is YENEEA in the germline V gene. The CDR3 DNA follows: TGTGCCAGCAGCTTAGAGGCGACAGGGTCCACCCGGGAGCTGTTTTTT. Its translation is CASSLEATGSTRELFF. Variable domain in full (rest from reference TRBV11-3 and TRBJ2-2): EAGVVQSPRYKIIEKKQPVAFWCNPISGHNTLYWYLQNLGQGPELLIRYENEEAVDDSQLPKDRFSAERLKGVDSTLKIQPAELGDSAVYLCASSLEATGSTRELFFGEGSRLTVL.

The rearrangement uses TRBV4-2 and TRBJ1-2, with TRBD1 identical over 10 bases. Per germline, CDR1 LGHNA and CDR2 YNFKEQ. The CDR3 consists of 16 residues. The V gene end was trimmed by 0 bases and the J gene end by 6 bases; junction bases not matched to a gene: 7. CDR3: CASSQDGRGQGHGYTF. CDR3 in DNA: TGTGCCAGCAGCCAAGATGGAAGGGGACAGGGGCATGGCTACACCTTC.

The chain recombines TRBV5-4 with TRBJ1-2; D might be TRBD1 (6 bases). The CDR3 has 14 residues. Germline V gene data show CDR1 as SGHNT and CDR2 as YYREEE (reference sequence). V gave up 6 bases and J gave up 2 bases, with 14 bases separating them. DNA of the CDR3: TGTGCCAGCACGTCGGGCAGGGGAAACTATGGCTACACCTTC. Translation: CASTSGRGNYGYTF. Full variable domain (rest looked up from reference TRBV5-4 and TRBJ1-2): ETGVTQSPTHLIKTRGQQVTLRCSSQSGHNTVSWYQQALGQGPQFIFQYYREEENGRGNFPPRFSGLQFPNYSSELNVNALELDDSALYLCASTSGRGNYGYTFGSGTRLTVV.

The chain recombines TRBV29-1 with TRBJ2-6; maybe TRBD2 (5 bases). The CDR3 is made up of 13 amino acids. Germline loops: CDR1 SQVTM, CDR2 ANQGSEA. V lost 6 bases and J lost 1, with 7 bases in between. The CDR3 bases are TGCAGCGTGAGGGTATCTGGGGCCAACGTCCTGACTTTC. As protein: CSVRVSGANVLTF. Full variable domain (outside the CDR3, taken from reference TRBV29-1 and TRBJ2-6): SAVISQKPSRDICQRGTSLTIQCQVDSQVTMMFWYRQQPGQSLTLIATANQGSEATYESGFVIDKFPISRPNLTFSTLTVSNMSPEDSSIYLCSVRVSGANVLTFGAGSRLTVL.

This clone was counted a few times. The chain has TRBV6-5 and TRBJ1-1, with 8 bases aligning to TRBD1. CDR1 is MNHEY and CDR2 is SVGAGI in the germline V gene. The CDR3 sequence is 14 residues long. V was pared by 6 bases and J by 2 bases, with 5 bases of the junction left unmatched. The DNA of the CDR3 is TGTGCCAGCAGCTTTGGACAGGGCAACACTGAAGCTTTCTTT. Protein sequence: CASSFGQGNTEAFF.

CDR3 DNA: TGTGCCAGCAGCTTGGAGGGATGGTCGGATGGCTACACCTTC. Its protein product is CASSLEGWSDGYTF. The chain joins TRBV6-5 to TRBJ1-2; D is uncertain. The V and J ends lost 6 bases and 6 bases respectively, with 17 bases between them. CDR1 is MNHEY and CDR2 is SVGAGI in the germline V gene. This CDR3 is built from 14 residues.

This chain connects TRBV7-9 to TRBJ2-7; no reliable D call. Germline CDR1 SEHNR, CDR2 FQNEAQ (reference sequence). This CDR3 is built from 13 residues. V was cut by 4 bases and J by 3 bases, with 10 bases left in between. CDR3 DNA sequence: TGTGCCAGCAGCTCGGGCAGATACTACGAGCAGTACTTC. It codes for CASSSGRYYEQYF. The whole variable domain, remainder taken from reference TRBV7-9 and TRBJ2-7, is DTGVSQNPRHKITKRGQNVTFRCDPISEHNRLYWYRQTLGQGPEFLTYFQNEAQLEKSRLLSDRFSAERPKGSFSTLEIQRTEQGDSAMYLCASSSGRYYEQYFGPGTRLTVT.

V gene TRBV5-5 combines with J gene TRBJ2-5, with 10 bases that match TRBD2. With 3 bases clipped from V and 2 bases from J, the junction kept 7 bases outside the gene matches. The CDR3 runs 16 residues. CDR1 and CDR2 from the germline V gene are SGHKS and YYEKEE (reference sequence). The CDR3 region is CASSSGLATVQETQYF. The CDR3 DNA reads TGTGCCAGCAGCTCGGGACTAGCGACCGTACAAGAGACCCAGTACTTC.

The chain combines TRBV5-6 with TRBJ2-1, with 9 bases aligning to TRBD1. Germline values: CDR1 SGHDT, CDR2 YYEEEE. This CDR3 has 18 amino acids. V trimming: 0 bases; J trimming: 6 bases; junction bases outside the gene matches: 13. The CDR3 protein is CASSLEFGEDRGVNEQFF. CDR3 DNA: TGTGCCAGCAGCTTGGAGTTCGGCGAGGACAGGGGAGTCAATGAGCAGTTCTTC.

The chain recombines TRBV19 with TRBJ2-6; 9 nucleotides line up with TRBD2. Germline CDR1 is LNHDA and CDR2 is SQIVND (reference sequence). The CDR3 covers 18 residues. V gave up 3 bases and J gave up 0 bases; unmatched junction bases: 6. CDR3 DNA: TGTGCCAGTAGTATGCAGCGGGGGGAATCCTCTGGGGCCAACGTCCTGACTTTC. Translated, it gives CASSMQRGESSGANVLTF.

The rearrangement uses TRBV3-1 (or the pseudogene TRBV3-2) and TRBJ1-5, with 8 bases lining up with TRBD1. Germline CDR1 is LGHDT and CDR2 is YNNKEL (reference sequence). CDR3 length equals 22 residues. The trim removed 0 bases at V and 2 bases at J, leaving 21 bases unmatched. The CDR3 coding sequence is TGTGCCAGCAGCCAAGATCCAAGGGGGGGGGTACAGGAGACAGGGGGCAATCAGCCCCAGCATTTT. Translation: CASSQDPRGGVQETGGNQPQHF.

The chain recombines TRBV9 with TRBJ2-7; D may be TRBD2 (5 bases). Per germline, CDR1 SGDLS and CDR2 YYNGEE. V was trimmed by 0 bases and J by 2 bases, leaving 9 bases between them. CDR3 length: 14 amino acids. For the CDR3, the DNA is TGTGCCAGCAGCGTAGGAGAGGGCCCCTACGAGCAGTACTTC. It codes for CASSVGEGPYEQYF. The full variable domain, its missing parts supplied by reference TRBV9 and TRBJ2-7, is DSGVTQTPKHLITATGQRVTLRCSPRSGDLSVYWYQQSLDQGLQFLIQYYNGEERAKGNILERFSAQQFPDLHSELNLSSLELGDSALYFCASSVGEGPYEQYFGPGTRLTVT.

The genes are TRBV3-1 (or the pseudogene TRBV3-2) and TRBJ2-2; 13 bases line up with TRBD2. From germline, CDR1 is LGHDT and CDR2 YNNKEL (reference sequence). After removal of 4 bases from V and 6 bases from J, the junction contained 5 bases not matched to a gene. The CDR3 contains 16 residues. The CDR3 coding sequence is TGTGCCAGCAGCCCAACTAGCGGGAGGGGGGCCGGGGAGCTGTTTTTT. Translated, it gives CASSPTSGRGAGELFF.

The chain combines TRBV18 with TRBJ2-7; 10 nucleotides match TRBD1. This CDR3 has 14 amino acids. V shed 1 base, J shed 7 bases, and the junction held 4 bases outside the gene matches. In germline, CDR1 is KGHSH, CDR2 LQKENI. The CDR3 region is CASSPRTGGWEQYF. The CDR3 nucleotides read TGTGCCAGCTCACCACGGACAGGGGGATGGGAGCAGTACTTC.

The chain recombines TRBV5-5 with TRBJ1-1; tentative D call: TRBD1 (5 bases). Trimming stripped 7 bases from V and 5 bases from J, with 18 bases between. Per the germline V gene, CDR1 is SGHKS and CDR2 is YYEKEE (reference sequence). CDR3 length equals 14 residues. The CDR3 sequence: CASEGSQGGTEAFF. In DNA form, the CDR3 reads TGTGCCAGCGAGGGTAGTCAGGGTGGAACTGAAGCTTTCTTT. Looking up the rest from reference TRBV5-5 and TRBJ1-1 gives the full variable domain: DAGVTQSPTHLIKTRGQQVTLRCSPISGHKSVSWYQQVLGQGPQFIFQYYEKEERGRGNFPDRFSARQFPNYSSELNVNALLLGDSALYLCASEGSQGGTEAFFGQGTRLTVV.

The gene calls are TRBV25-1 and TRBJ1-2, with 12 bases that match TRBD1. Looked up from germline, CDR1 is MGHDK and CDR2 is SYGVNS. Trimming took 0 bases from V and 8 from J; bases not matched to a gene: 7. The CDR3 extends over 16 amino acids. The CDR3 spells CASSEYGGQGARGYTF. The CDR3 DNA sequence: TGTGCCAGCAGTGAATATGGGGGACAGGGGGCGCGGGGCTACACCTTC.

The chain recombines TRBV19 with TRBJ1-3; D is ambiguous. Deletions cut 6 bases from V and 2 bases from J, with 14 bases between. Germline loops: CDR1 LNHDA, CDR2 SQIVND (reference sequence). The CDR3 totals 15 residues. The CDR3 DNA is TGTGCCAGTAGCCCCAGCGCGGGGACTGGAAACACCATATATTTT. It translates to CASSPSAGTGNTIYF.

J is TRBJ1-5 and V is TRBV13; 9 bases are a match to TRBD1. The J segment lost 4 bases and the V segment lost 4 bases, leaving 8 bases of the junction unmatched. In germline, CDR1 is PRHDT, CDR2 FYEKMQ (reference sequence). The CDR3 consists of 16 residues. The CDR3 region is CASSYSGQGTNQPQHF. Written as DNA, the CDR3 is TGTGCCAGCAGCTATTCGGGACAGGGTACGAATCAGCCCCAGCATTTT.

The chain is built from TRBV2 and TRBJ1-1; perhaps TRBD1 as D (6 bases). Trimming stripped 6 bases from V and 7 bases from J, with 12 bases between. Germline-derived CDR1 and CDR2 are SNHLY and FYNNEI. There are 12 residues in the CDR3. The CDR3 bases are TGTGCCAGCAGCCTTGGACAGTATGAAGCTTTCTTT. Its protein is CASSLGQYEAFF. Based on the CDR3 plus reference TRBV2 and TRBJ1-1, the full variable domain is EPEVTQTPSHQVTQMGQEVILRCVPISNHLYFYWYRQILGQKVEFLVSFYNNEISEKSEIFDDQFSVERPDGSNFTLKIRSTKLEDSAMYFCASSLGQYEAFFGQGTRLTVV.

The gene calls are TRBV10-3 and TRBJ2-5; 7 nucleotides align to TRBD2. Trimming at V came to 8 bases and at J to 5 bases, leaving 11 bases not matched to a gene. The germline gives CDR1 ENHRY, CDR2 SYGVKD. The CDR3 has 14 amino acids. The DNA for the CDR3 is TGTGCCATCGGGGAAGCGGGAAGTGGGGAGACCCAGTACTTC. This sequence encodes CAIGEAGSGETQYF.